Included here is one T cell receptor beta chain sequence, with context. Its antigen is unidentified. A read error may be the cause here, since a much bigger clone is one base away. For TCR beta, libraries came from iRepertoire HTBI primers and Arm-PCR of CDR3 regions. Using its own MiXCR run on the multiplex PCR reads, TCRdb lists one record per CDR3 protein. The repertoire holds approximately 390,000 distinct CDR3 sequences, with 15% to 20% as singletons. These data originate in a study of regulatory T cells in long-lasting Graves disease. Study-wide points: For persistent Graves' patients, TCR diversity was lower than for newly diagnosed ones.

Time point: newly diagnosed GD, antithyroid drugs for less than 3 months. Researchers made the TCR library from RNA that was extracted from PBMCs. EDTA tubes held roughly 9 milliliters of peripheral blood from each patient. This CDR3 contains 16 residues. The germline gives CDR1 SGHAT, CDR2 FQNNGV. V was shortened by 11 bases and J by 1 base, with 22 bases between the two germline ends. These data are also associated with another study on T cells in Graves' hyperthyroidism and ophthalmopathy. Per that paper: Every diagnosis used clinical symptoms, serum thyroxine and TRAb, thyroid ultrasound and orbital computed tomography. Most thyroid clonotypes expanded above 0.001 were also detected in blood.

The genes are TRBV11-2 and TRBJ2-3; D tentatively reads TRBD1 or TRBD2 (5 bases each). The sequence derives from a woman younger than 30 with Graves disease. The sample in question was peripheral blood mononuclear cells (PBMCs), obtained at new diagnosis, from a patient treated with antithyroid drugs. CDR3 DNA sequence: TGTGCCGGCATCCCAGCGAGGGGCGCCCGCACAGATACGCAGTATTTT. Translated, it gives CAGIPARGARTDTQYF.